This entry lists 25 T cell receptor beta chains sequenced from one sample in a study of identical twins. MiXCR, applied by TCRdb to the 5' RACE reads, yields one record per CDR3 protein. Of approximately 470,000 distinct CDR3 sequences in the sample, approximately 15% were seen once. These records were also assigned to another study, of yellow fever vaccine responses in identical twins.

The specimen sequenced was CD4+ T cells sorted from blood. The receptors stem from a young woman in good health.

V usage is TRBV4-3 and J usage is TRBJ2-4; weak D call: TRBD2 (6 bases). The ends were cut back, 3 bases at V and 1 base at J, with 19 bases in the middle. The CDR3 spans 18 residues. The germline gives CDR1 LGHNA, CDR2 YSLEER. The CDR3 loop reads CASSHHHPTREAKNIQYF. DNA for the CDR3: TGCGCCAGCAGCCATCACCATCCGACCCGGGAGGCCAAAAACATTCAGTACTTC.

This clonotype was picked up many times. The chain combines TRBV5-1 with TRBJ2-1; the match to TRBD2 covers 7 bases. V lost 5 bases and J lost 5; bases outside the gene matches: 13. The CDR3 sequence is 16 residues long. Germline V gene data show CDR1 as SGHRS and CDR2 as YFSETQ. The CDR3 coding sequence is TGCGCCAGCAGTCAGGTCGGGCTAGCGGCTCACAATGAGCAGTTCTTC. It is translated as CASSQVGLAAHNEQFF.

This clonotype appeared a few times. The chain links TRBV10-3 to TRBJ1-1; tentative D call: TRBD1 (6 bases). Trimming took 3 bases from V and 6 from J, leaving 20 bases between them. Germline CDR1 and CDR2: ENHRY and SYGVKD. This CDR3 comprises 16 residues. CDR3 nucleotide sequence: TGTGCCATCAGTGATAGTCGGGGGGGCAGGGAGGCTGAAGCTTTCTTT. This sequence encodes CAISDSRGGREAEAFF.

CDR3: CASSEITGAYNEQFF. The CDR3, as DNA: TGTGCCAGCAGTGAGATTACAGGTGCCTACAATGAGCAGTTCTTC. The chain joins TRBV2 to TRBJ2-1, with D perhaps matching TRBD1 (5 bases). The CDR3 contains 15 residues. The germline V gene has CDR1 SNHLY and CDR2 FYNNEI. Trimming removed 3 bases at V and 2 bases at J, with 11 bases between.

J is TRBJ2-6 and V is TRBV30; 7 bases align to TRBD1. Germline loops: CDR1 GTSNPN, CDR2 SVGIG (reference sequence). V lost 3 bases and J lost 9; bases outside the gene matches: 2. The CDR3 has 12 residues. The CDR3 is CAWRGQYNVLTF. DNA of the CDR3: TGTGCCTGGAGGGGACAGTACAACGTCCTGACTTTC.

The chain combines TRBV11-2 with TRBJ1-1; perhaps TRBD1 as D (5 bases). This CDR3 has 16 residues. Germline lookup yields CDR1 SGHAT and CDR2 FQNNGV. Trimming left V 1 base short and J 11 bases short, with 23 bases between. The DNA for the CDR3 is TGTGCCAGCAGCTTAGTTTTCCGGGGACCAACAAGTGAGGCTTTCTTT. It yields the protein CASSLVFRGPTSEAFF.

This clonotype was seen a handful of times. The chain employs TRBV2 and TRBJ1-6, with D possibly matching TRBD1 (5 bases). This CDR3 region has 16 residues. The germline V and J ends were trimmed by 4 bases and 7 bases, with 17 bases remaining between them. From germline, CDR1 is SNHLY and CDR2 FYNNEI. CDR3 sequence reads: CASSVWGMGPNSPLHF. Here the CDR3 DNA reads TGTGCCAGCAGTGTTTGGGGAATGGGGCCCAATTCACCCCTCCACTTT.

This clonotype was seen only a few times. The chain links TRBV4-3 to TRBJ2-2; tentative D call: TRBD2 (5 bases). The germline V gene has CDR1 LGHNA and CDR2 YSLEER. CDR3 length: 16 amino acids. Trimming stripped 1 base from V and 1 base from J, with 10 bases between. Here the CDR3 DNA reads TGCGCCAGCAGCCAAGCCTTCGCGGGGAACACCGGGGAGCTGTTTTTT. Translation gives CASSQAFAGNTGELFF.

The chain combines TRBV10-2 with TRBJ2-3; 7 bases fit TRBD2. There are 14 residues in the CDR3. Germline values: CDR1 WSHSY, CDR2 SAAADI. The V segment lost 3 bases and the J segment 5 bases; nucleotides outside the gene matches: 5. CDR3 sequence reads: CASSDAGVEDTQYF. DNA of the CDR3: TGCGCCAGCAGTGACGCGGGAGTGGAAGATACGCAGTATTTT.

This clonotype was counted a few times. V usage is TRBV29-1 and J usage is TRBJ1-5, with D unclear. Deletions cut 6 bases from V and 0 bases from J, with 12 bases between. Germline V gene lookup returns CDR1 SQVTM and CDR2 ANQGSEA. This CDR3 is 14 amino acids long. The CDR3 protein is CSVAFQHSNQPQHF. The CDR3 coding sequence is TGCAGCGTCGCCTTCCAACATAGCAATCAGCCCCAGCATTTT. The variable domain in full, with the rest retrieved from reference TRBV29-1 and TRBJ1-5, is SAVISQKPSRDICQRGTSLTIQCQVDSQVTMMFWYRQQPGQSLTLIATANQGSEATYESGFVIDKFPISRPNLTFSTLTVSNMSPEDSSIYLCSVAFQHSNQPQHFGDGTRLSIL.

In its sample, this clonotype was seen a few times. The genes are TRBV20-1 and TRBJ2-3, with D tentatively TRBD1 (6 bases). Germline V gene lookup returns CDR1 DFQATT and CDR2 SNEGSKA (reference sequence). The CDR3 loop spans 15 amino acids. The V and J ends lost 3 bases and 0 bases respectively, with 13 bases between them. The CDR3 DNA reads TGCAGTGCTAGCCCCCGACAGGTTAGCACAGATACGCAGTATTTT. Protein product: CSASPRQVSTDTQYF.

The rearrangement uses TRBV3-1 and TRBJ2-5, with no clear D. Germline V gives CDR1 LGHDT, CDR2 YNNKEL (reference sequence). V dropped 6 bases and J dropped 1 base, with 12 bases sitting between them. This CDR3 has 14 residues. CDR3 loop: CASRTTRAQETQYF. CDR3 nucleotide sequence: TGTGCCAGCAGGACGACAAGGGCCCAAGAGACCCAGTACTTC.

The chain carries TRBV6-5 and TRBJ1-6; unclear D gene. Deletions cut 7 bases from V and 7 bases from J, with 8 bases between. CDR3 length: 12 amino acids. Germline values: CDR1 MNHEY, CDR2 SVGAGI. The CDR3 protein is CASMGLNSPLHF. CDR3 nucleotides: TGTGCCAGCATGGGTTTAAATTCACCCCTCCACTTT.

The chain has TRBV18 and TRBJ2-3; 8 bases fit TRBD2. The CDR3 contains 14 residues. Germline V gene sequence: CDR1 KGHSH, CDR2 LQKENI. The ends lost 2 bases at V and 4 bases at J; junction bases unmatched: 2. The CDR3 coding sequence is TGTGCCAGCTCACCATTAGCGGGGCCAGATACGCAGTATTTT. Residues: CASSPLAGPDTQYF.

V usage is TRBV20-1 and J usage is TRBJ2-7; D might be TRBD1 (6 bases). The V end was cut by 5 bases, the J end by 0 bases, with 26 bases between. The CDR3 spans 18 residues. Germline V lookup: CDR1 DFQATT, CDR2 SNEGSKA (reference sequence). The CDR3 coding sequence is TGCAGTGCTGTAAACGACCTCAAGACAGGCCTGAGCTCCTACGAGCAGTACTTC. This sequence encodes CSAVNDLKTGLSSYEQYF.

This clonotype has a single count. The chain recombines TRBV24-1 with TRBJ2-5; D is unresolved. V was trimmed by 4 bases and J by 5 bases, leaving 19 bases between them. The CDR3 has 16 amino acids. Germline V lookup: CDR1 KGHDR, CDR2 SFDVKD. CDR3 nucleotides: TGTGCCACCAGTGAACCCTCCCCTGGGTTTTTGGAGACCCAGTACTTC. Translated, it gives CATSEPSPGFLETQYF.

The chain uses TRBV2 and TRBJ2-7, with D perhaps matching TRBD1 (6 bases). V was pared by 6 bases and J by 4 bases, with 7 bases between. In germline, CDR1 is SNHLY, CDR2 FYNNEI. The CDR3 covers 11 residues. The CDR3: CASRDSYEQYF. The CDR3 nucleotides read TGTGCCAGCAGGGACAGTTACGAGCAGTACTTC.

The J gene is TRBJ2-5, the V gene TRBV2, with no clear D. This CDR3 is 15 amino acids long. Germline CDR1 reads SNHLY; CDR2 reads FYNNEI. Between the trimmed V and J ends, which lost 7 bases and 6 bases, there was a span of 21 bases. The DNA for the CDR3 is TGTGCCAGCATCCCGAAACATACCCCGGGCCAGACCCAGTACTTC. Protein sequence: CASIPKHTPGQTQYF.

The CDR3 coding sequence is TGTGCCAGCAGACATACCGCGGGTCTCCCCTACGAGCAGTACTTC. Its protein is CASRHTAGLPYEQYF. V usage is TRBV6-2 or TRBV6-3 and J usage is TRBJ2-7, with D maybe TRBD2 (5 bases). The CDR3 length is 15 residues. The V and J ends lost 6 bases and 2 bases respectively, with 17 bases between them. Germline V gene lookup returns CDR1 MNHEY and CDR2 SVGEGT.

CDR3 in DNA: TGTGCCAGCAGTTTATTGTCTCCCCCGGAGGGGACCCAGTACTTC. It codes for CASSLLSPPEGTQYF. The genes are TRBV27 and TRBJ2-5; a weak D match, TRBD2 (6 bases). The CDR3 extends over 15 amino acids. Per germline, CDR1 MNHEY and CDR2 SMNVEV (reference sequence). Deletions cut 1 base from V and 7 bases from J, with 16 bases between.

The chain uses TRBV7-9 and TRBJ2-2, with TRBD1 identical over 7 bases. There are 17 residues in the CDR3. V lost 5 bases to trimming and J lost 0 bases; unmatched junction nucleotides: 9. Germline V gene data show CDR1 as SEHNR and CDR2 as FQNEAQ (reference sequence). The CDR3 nucleotides are TGTGCCAGCAGCCTAAACCCACAGGGGACGAACACCGGGGAGCTGTTTTTT. Protein: CASSLNPQGTNTGELFF.

The chain joins TRBV25-1 to TRBJ2-7; TRBD1 might be the D (6 bases). V was shortened by 6 bases and J by 4 bases, with 16 bases between the two germline ends. CDR1 and CDR2 from the germline V gene are MGHDK and SYGVNS. CDR3 length: 14 residues. The CDR3 loop is CASSPQGPEYEQYF. DNA for the CDR3: TGTGCCAGCAGCCCACAGGGTCCAGAATACGAGCAGTACTTC.

This clonotype has more than one count but fewer than ten. The rearrangement joins TRBV6-5 to TRBJ2-7; 15 bases fit TRBD2. CDR1 is MNHEY and CDR2 is SVGAGI in the germline V gene. This CDR3 has 16 amino acids. V lost 3 bases and J lost 5; bases outside the gene matches: 5. The DNA of the CDR3 is TGTGCCAGCAGTTATCGGACTAGCGGGAGGGTAGACGAGCAGTACTTC. As protein: CASSYRTSGRVDEQYF.

The chain has TRBV6-5 and TRBJ1-2; D is perhaps TRBD1 (6 bases). Trimming shortened V by 5 bases and J by 2 bases, and 9 bases separated the two germline ends. Looked up from germline, CDR1 is MNHEY and CDR2 is SVGAGI. CDR3 length equals 13 residues. Here the CDR3 DNA reads TGTGCCAGCAGTAGGACAGCCAACTATGGCTACACCTTC. Residues: CASSRTANYGYTF.

This clonotype was recorded a few times. The CDR3 is CASRDRRWQNEKLFF. In DNA, the CDR3 is TGTGCCAGCAGGGACAGGCGATGGCAGAATGAAAAACTGTTTTTT. The chain combines TRBV28 with TRBJ1-4, with TRBD1 identical over 7 bases. Per the germline V gene, CDR1 is MDHEN and CDR2 is SYDVKM. This CDR3 has 15 residues. The junction had 9 bases not matched to a gene; V was cut back by 6 bases and J by 5 bases.